What follows is one TCR beta chain and its context. Its antigen is currently unknown. The sample originates from a study of shared clonotypes between healthy human individuals. Whole-study context: Three plates each covered CD4 naive and memory; CD8 naive two, CD8 memory one.

Division of CD4+ cells produced a CD45RA+ naive subset and a CD45RA-negative memory subset. The authors distributed each subset's genomic DNA evenly over several immunoSEQ plates. TCRdb's table, derived via immunoSEQ multiplex PCR, lists solely in-frame clones and lacks some. The sample carries over a million clones, about 80% recorded once. The germline V gene encodes CDR1 SEHNR and CDR2 FQNEAQ (reference sequence). This CDR3 is built from 16 residues. Trimming stripped 6 bases from V and 1 base from J, with 13 bases between. Study-level points and caveats: Clonotypes shared by all four donors outscored non-shared clonotypes in generation probability.

The V and J genes are TRBV7-9 and TRBJ2-6; D might be TRBD1 or TRBD2, each matching 5 bases. Sequenced material: memory CD4+ T cells from PBMCs. The subset is: CD45RA-negative fraction. This TCR was recovered from a man aged 18 to 29 in good health. Some clones in this sample may be carry-over from other donors' samples. CDR3 nucleotide sequence: TGTGCCAGCAGGGGGGACGGTGATTCTGGGGCCAACGTCCTGACTTTC. Translation gives CASRGDGDSGANVLTF.